A single sample is the source of the 20 T cell receptor beta chains below, sequenced in a study of technical replicates of blood from a few donors. TCRdb keeps only in-frame clones here, not all; method: immunoSEQ multiplex PCR. Here the sample spans 75,000 to 100,000 clones, 90% to 95% being singletons. The sample consisted of T cells isolated from PBMCs. Receptors originate from a human donor in good health.

V gene TRBV11-2 combines with J gene TRBJ2-7, with 7 nucleotides matching TRBD1. J lost 5 bases, V lost 8 bases, and 12 bases had no gene match. Germline values: CDR1 SGHAT, CDR2 FQNNGV. CDR3 size: 14 residues. This CDR3 reads CASSRRAGGDEQYF. CDR3 sequence (DNA): TGTGCCAGCTCACGGCGGGCAGGGGGAGACGAGCAGTACTTC. The full variable domain, in which reference TRBV11-2 and TRBJ2-7 provide the parts outside the CDR3, is EAGVAQSPRYKIIEKRQSVAFWCNPISGHATLYWYQQILGQGPKLLIQFQNNGVVDDSQLPKDRFSAERLKGVDSTLKIQPAKLEDSAVYLCASSRRAGGDEQYFGPGTRLTVT.

J is TRBJ1-5 and V is TRBV6-1, with D maybe TRBD1 (6 bases). Per the germline V gene, CDR1 is MNHNS and CDR2 is SASEGT. Between the trimmed V and J ends, which lost 4 bases and 3 bases, there was a span of 13 bases. CDR3 length: 15 amino acids. CDR3 sequence (DNA): TGTGCCAGCAGTGCCGGAACAGGGTTCAATCAGCCCCAGCATTTT. This codes for CASSAGTGFNQPQHF.

This clone was seen only once. This chain connects TRBV28 to TRBJ1-1, with 7 bases matching TRBD1. V shed 2 bases and J 1 base; nucleotides not matched to a gene: 4. The CDR3 sequence is 15 residues long. Germline-derived CDR1 and CDR2 are MDHEN and SYDVKM. The CDR3 here is CASSLTGAWNTEAFF. CDR3 DNA: TGTGCCAGCAGTTTAACAGGGGCTTGGAACACTGAAGCTTTCTTT.

The table lists this clone with a count of one. The chain couples TRBV29-1 to TRBJ2-7; possibly TRBD1 for D (5 bases). Germline CDR1 and CDR2: SQVTM and ANQGSEA. Trimming took off 4 bases at V and 3 bases at J, with 7 bases between the two ends. This CDR3 is built from 11 residues. The CDR3 DNA reads TGCAGCGTTGTGGGGCTCTACGAGCAGTACTTC. Its translation is CSVVGLYEQYF.

The rearrangement links TRBV7-2 to TRBJ1-5, with D perhaps TRBD1 (6 bases). CDR1 is SGHTA and CDR2 is FQGNSA in the germline V gene. V lost 3 bases to trimming and J lost 5 bases, with 14 bases between them. The CDR3 totals 15 residues. The CDR3 is CASSLVRRGDQPQHF. DNA for the CDR3: TGTGCCAGCAGCTTGGTCCGCAGGGGCGATCAGCCCCAGCATTTT.

This chain connects TRBV4-1 to TRBJ1-4; D is ambiguous. V gave up 1 base and J gave up 8 bases, with 14 bases separating them. The length of the CDR3 is 15 residues. Germline CDR1 reads MGHRA; CDR2 reads YSYEKL. The CDR3 DNA follows: TGCGCCAGCAGCCAAGGATGGACCCCGGGGGAAAAACTGTTTTTT. It translates to CASSQGWTPGEKLFF.

V gene TRBV6-1 combines with J gene TRBJ2-3; TRBD2 matches at 9 bases. V trimming: 1 base; J trimming: 6 bases; junction bases outside the gene matches: 14. The V gene's germline CDR1 is MNHNS and CDR2 SASEGT. There are 18 residues in the CDR3. CDR3 in DNA: TGTGCCAGCAGTGAAGAGTGGCTAGCGGGACCCCTTTGGGATACGCAGTATTTT. Protein: CASSEEWLAGPLWDTQYF.

The chain employs TRBV9 and TRBJ2-3, with a possible D match to TRBD2 (6 bases). The germline gives CDR1 SGDLS, CDR2 YYNGEE. With 4 bases removed from V and 3 bases from J, the gap between germline ends came to 12 bases. The CDR3 runs to 14 residues. Written as DNA, the CDR3 is TGTGCCAGCAGCACTCAGACTAGTACAGATACGCAGTATTTT. It translates to CASSTQTSTDTQYF.

The rearrangement joins TRBV5-1 to TRBJ1-1; 8 bases match TRBD1. Germline lookup yields CDR1 SGHRS and CDR2 YFSETQ. The CDR3 runs to 17 residues. V was clipped by 0 bases and J by 0 bases; unmatched bases: 7. The CDR3 sequence is CASSLAGQGFMNTEAFF. The CDR3 DNA reads TGCGCCAGCAGCTTGGCCGGACAGGGTTTCATGAACACTGAAGCTTTCTTT.

The V gene is TRBV6-1, the J gene TRBJ1-1; weak D call: TRBD1 (6 bases). CDR1 MNHNS and CDR2 SASEGT come from the germline V gene. The CDR3 runs to 15 residues. CDR3 sequence (DNA): TGTTTGGGGGGGGCGCCGCAGATAATGAACACTGAAGCTTTCTTT. It is translated as CLGGAPQIMNTEAFF.

This rearrangement joins TRBV25-1 to TRBJ2-7; no reliable D call. V lost 5 bases to trimming and J lost 3 bases, with 11 bases between them. This CDR3 spans 13 amino acids. In germline, CDR1 is MGHDK, CDR2 SYGVNS. The CDR3 protein is CASSYGSVYEQYF. CDR3 DNA: TGTGCCAGCAGTTACGGAAGCGTCTACGAGCAGTACTTC.

The CDR3 sequence is CASSLHPAAEQYF. DNA for the CDR3: TGTGCCAGCAGTTTACACCCCGCGGCCGAGCAGTACTTC. J is TRBJ2-7 and V is TRBV27, with D unclear. CDR1 is MNHEY and CDR2 is SMNVEV in the germline V gene (reference sequence). V was pared by 2 bases and J by 6 bases, with 11 bases between. The CDR3 is 13 amino acids.

This rearrangement joins TRBV11-1 to TRBJ1-2, with D possibly being TRBD1 (6 bases). CDR1 is SGHAT, CDR2 FQDESV, per germline (reference sequence). With 6 bases removed from V and 2 bases from J, the gap between germline ends came to 16 bases. This CDR3 spans 15 amino acids. The CDR3 nucleotides read TGTGCCAGCAGTTTGGGGGCGGAAGGCAACTATGGCTACACCTTC. This sequence encodes CASSLGAEGNYGYTF.

V and J are TRBV7-9 and TRBJ1-1; tentatively, D is TRBD1 (6 bases). CDR3 length: 14 amino acids. The germline CDR1 and CDR2 sequences are SEHNR and FQNEAQ (reference sequence). Trimming removed 6 bases at V and 5 bases at J, with 16 bases between. The CDR3 nucleotides are TGTGCCAGCAGTTCAGGACAGCCGGGAACTGAAGCTTTCTTT. It translates to CASSSGQPGTEAFF.

The genes are TRBV5-1 and TRBJ1-6; no clear D gene. The CDR3 covers 12 residues. The germline V gene encodes CDR1 SGHRS and CDR2 YFSETQ. Trimming removed 4 bases at V and 10 bases at J, with 9 bases between. The CDR3 DNA reads TGCGCCAGCAGCCTGCCGGGGTCACCCCTCCACTTT. This gives the protein CASSLPGSPLHF. Looking up the rest from reference TRBV5-1 and TRBJ1-6 gives the full variable domain: KAGVTQTPRYLIKTRGQQVTLSCSPISGHRSVSWYQQTPGQGLQFLFEYFSETQRNKGNFPGRFSGRQFSNSRSEMNVSTLELGDSALYLCASSLPGSPLHFGNGTRLTVT.

This rearrangement joins TRBV7-9 to TRBJ2-2, with a tentative D call TRBD1 (6 bases). The germline V and J ends were trimmed by 4 bases and 6 bases, with 9 bases remaining between them. This CDR3 is 13 amino acids long. Germline values: CDR1 SEHNR, CDR2 FQNEAQ (reference sequence). The CDR3 spells CASSSTGSGELFF. The CDR3 DNA is TGTGCCAGCAGCTCGACAGGTTCCGGGGAGCTGTTTTTT.

This clone has just one count. V usage is TRBV9 and J usage is TRBJ2-1; TRBD2 matches at 9 bases. The CDR3 runs 16 residues. After removal of 0 bases from V and 7 bases from J, the junction contained 8 bases not matched to a gene. CDR1 is SGDLS, CDR2 YYNGEE, per germline. The CDR3 DNA follows: TGTGCCAGCAGCGTAGTGGAGCGGGAGGCCGTTAATGAGCAGTTCTTC. Amino acids: CASSVVEREAVNEQFF. Full variable domain (rest looked up from reference TRBV9 and TRBJ2-1): DSGVTQTPKHLITATGQRVTLRCSPRSGDLSVYWYQQSLDQGLQFLIQYYNGEERAKGNILERFSAQQFPDLHSELNLSSLELGDSALYFCASSVVEREAVNEQFFGPGTRLTVL.

V usage is TRBV29-1 and J usage is TRBJ1-4; D may be TRBD1 (5 bases). This CDR3 comprises 12 residues. Germline V CDR1 and CDR2: SQVTM, ANQGSEA. V lost 4 bases, J lost 7 bases, and 10 bases lay in between. The CDR3 is CSVGGDSEKLFF. Here the CDR3 DNA reads TGCAGCGTTGGAGGAGACAGTGAAAAACTGTTTTTT.

This clone was picked up a small number of times. V is TRBV10-1 and J is TRBJ2-2, with D tentatively TRBD1 (6 bases). The CDR3 runs to 15 residues. Looked up from germline, CDR1 is WNHNN and CDR2 is SYGVQD (reference sequence). Trimming pared 6 bases from V and 0 bases from J, leaving 11 bases between. CDR3 protein: CASSRDTANTGELFF. As DNA, the CDR3 is TGCGCCAGCAGCCGGGACACCGCGAACACCGGGGAGCTGTTTTTT.

The rearrangement links TRBV25-1 to TRBJ2-1; TRBD1 agrees at 7 bases. The CDR3 totals 16 residues. The V segment lost 2 bases and the J segment 4 bases; nucleotides outside the gene matches: 8. Germline V gene lookup returns CDR1 MGHDK and CDR2 SYGVNS. In DNA form, the CDR3 reads TGTGCCAGCAGTGAACTTAGTGGGACAGTATACAATGAGCAGTTCTTC. Protein: CASSELSGTVYNEQFF.